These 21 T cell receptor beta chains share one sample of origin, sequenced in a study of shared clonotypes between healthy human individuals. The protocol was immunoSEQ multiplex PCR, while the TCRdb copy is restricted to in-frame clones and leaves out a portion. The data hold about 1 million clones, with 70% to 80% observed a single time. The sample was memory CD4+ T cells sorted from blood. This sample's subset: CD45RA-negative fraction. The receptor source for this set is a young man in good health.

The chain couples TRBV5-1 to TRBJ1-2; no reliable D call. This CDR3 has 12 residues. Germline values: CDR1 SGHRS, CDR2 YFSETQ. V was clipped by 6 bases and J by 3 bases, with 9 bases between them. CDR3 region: CASTREDYGYTF. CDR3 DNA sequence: TGCGCCAGCACTCGAGAGGACTATGGCTACACCTTC.

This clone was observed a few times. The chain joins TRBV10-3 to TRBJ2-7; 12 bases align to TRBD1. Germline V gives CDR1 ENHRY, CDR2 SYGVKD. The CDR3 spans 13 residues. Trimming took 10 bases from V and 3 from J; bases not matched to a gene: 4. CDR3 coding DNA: TGTGCCACGGGACAGGGGGCGTTCTACGAGCAGTACTTC. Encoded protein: CATGQGAFYEQYF.

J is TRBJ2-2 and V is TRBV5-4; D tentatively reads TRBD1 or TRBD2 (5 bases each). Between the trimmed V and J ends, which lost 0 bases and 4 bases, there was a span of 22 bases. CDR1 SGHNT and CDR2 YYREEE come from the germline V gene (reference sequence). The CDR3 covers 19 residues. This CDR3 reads CASSLGHGGGASSTGELFF. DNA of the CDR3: TGTGCCAGCAGCTTGGGGCATGGTGGGGGTGCTTCGTCCACCGGGGAGCTGTTTTTT.

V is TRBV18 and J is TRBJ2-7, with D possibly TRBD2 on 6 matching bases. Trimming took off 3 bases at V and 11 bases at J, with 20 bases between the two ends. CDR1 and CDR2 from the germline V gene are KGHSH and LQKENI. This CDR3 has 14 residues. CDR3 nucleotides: TGTGCCAGCTCACCTGGGGAGGACTATTCCCGGGAGTACTTC. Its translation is CASSPGEDYSREYF.

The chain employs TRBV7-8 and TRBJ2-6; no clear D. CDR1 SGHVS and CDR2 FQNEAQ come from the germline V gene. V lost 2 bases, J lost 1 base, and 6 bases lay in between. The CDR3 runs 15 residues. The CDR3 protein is CASSLSLSGANVLTF. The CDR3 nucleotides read TGTGCCAGCAGCTTATCATTATCTGGGGCCAACGTCCTGACTTTC. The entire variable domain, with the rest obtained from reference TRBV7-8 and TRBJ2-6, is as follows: GAGVSQSPRYKVAKRGQDVALRCDPISGHVSLFWYQQALGQGPEFLTYFQNEAQLDKSGLPSDRFFAERPEGSVSTLKIQRTQQEDSAVYLCASSLSLSGANVLTFGAGSRLTVL.

Here the CDR3 DNA reads TGTGTCACAGCCCGGGCGGCCGATAGCTCCTACGAGCAGTACTTC. Residues: CVTARAADSSYEQYF. This sequence joins TRBV6-5 and TRBJ2-7; D unresolved. Looked up from germline, CDR1 is MNHEY and CDR2 is SVGAGI. This CDR3 has 15 amino acids.

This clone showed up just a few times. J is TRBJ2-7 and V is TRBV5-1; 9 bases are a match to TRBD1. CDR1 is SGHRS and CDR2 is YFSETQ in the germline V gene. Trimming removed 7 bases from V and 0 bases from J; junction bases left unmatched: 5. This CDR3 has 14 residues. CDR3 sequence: CASRRGQGSYEQYF. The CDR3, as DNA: TGCGCCAGCCGGCGGGGACAGGGCTCCTACGAGCAGTACTTC.

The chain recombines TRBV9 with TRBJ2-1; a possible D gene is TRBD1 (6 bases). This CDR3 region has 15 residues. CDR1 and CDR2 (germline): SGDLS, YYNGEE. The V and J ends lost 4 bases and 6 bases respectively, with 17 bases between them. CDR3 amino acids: CASSSRDTRINEQFF. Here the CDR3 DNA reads TGTGCCAGCAGCTCCCGGGACACCCGCATCAATGAGCAGTTCTTC.

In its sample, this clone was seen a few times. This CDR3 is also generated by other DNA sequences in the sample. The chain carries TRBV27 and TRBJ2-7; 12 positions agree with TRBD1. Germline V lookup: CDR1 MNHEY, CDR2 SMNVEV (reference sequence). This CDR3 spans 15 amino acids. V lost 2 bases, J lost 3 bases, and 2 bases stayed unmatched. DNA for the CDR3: TGTGCCAGCAGTTTAAGGGACAGGGGGCTCTACGAGCAGTACTTC. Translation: CASSLRDRGLYEQYF.

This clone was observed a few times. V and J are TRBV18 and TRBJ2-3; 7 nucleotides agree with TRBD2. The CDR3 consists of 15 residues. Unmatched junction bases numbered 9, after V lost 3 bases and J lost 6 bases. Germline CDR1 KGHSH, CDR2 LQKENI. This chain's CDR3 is CASSPAGEGVDTQYF. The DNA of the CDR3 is TGTGCCAGCTCACCCGCGGGGGAGGGAGTCGATACGCAGTATTTT.

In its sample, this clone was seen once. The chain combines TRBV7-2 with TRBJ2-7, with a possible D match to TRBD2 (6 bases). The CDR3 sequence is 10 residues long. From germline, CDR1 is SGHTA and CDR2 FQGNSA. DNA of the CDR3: TGTGCCAGCAGCCCTCCGGGACTTAGGGTC. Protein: CASSPPGLRV.

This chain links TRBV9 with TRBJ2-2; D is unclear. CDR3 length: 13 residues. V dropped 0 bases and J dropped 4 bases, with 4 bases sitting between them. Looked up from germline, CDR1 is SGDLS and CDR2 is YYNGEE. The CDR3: CASSVAPTGELFF. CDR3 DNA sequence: TGTGCCAGCAGCGTAGCTCCCACCGGGGAGCTGTTTTTT.

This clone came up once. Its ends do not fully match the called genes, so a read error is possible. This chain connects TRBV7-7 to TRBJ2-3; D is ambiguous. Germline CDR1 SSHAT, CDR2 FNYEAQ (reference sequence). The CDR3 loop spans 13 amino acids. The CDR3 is CASSSRISDTQYF. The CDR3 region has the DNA TGTGCTAGCAGCTCCAGAATATCAGATACGCAGTATTTT.

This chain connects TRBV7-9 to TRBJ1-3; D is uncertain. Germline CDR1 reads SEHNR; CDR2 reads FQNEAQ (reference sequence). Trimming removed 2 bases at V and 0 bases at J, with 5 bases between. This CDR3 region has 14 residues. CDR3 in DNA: TGTGCCAGCAGCTTAAAGGGCTCTGGAAACACCATATATTTT. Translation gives CASSLKGSGNTIYF.

The chain's CDR3 is CASSFRPLATGAQGGTDTQYF. The CDR3 nucleotides read TGTGCCAGCAGTTTTAGACCTCTCGCTACAGGGGCTCAGGGAGGCACAGATACGCAGTATTTT. This rearrangement joins TRBV2 to TRBJ2-3; TRBD1 matches 7 bases. V shed 5 bases and J 1 base; nucleotides not matched to a gene: 24. Germline V gene lookup returns CDR1 SNHLY and CDR2 FYNNEI. This CDR3 contains 21 residues.

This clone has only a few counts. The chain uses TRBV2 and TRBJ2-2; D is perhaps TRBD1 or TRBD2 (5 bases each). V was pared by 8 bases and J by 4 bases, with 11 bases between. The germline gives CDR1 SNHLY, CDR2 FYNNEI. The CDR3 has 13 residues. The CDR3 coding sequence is TGTGCCAGCCAGGGACGACCCACCGGGGAGCTGTTTTTT. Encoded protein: CASQGRPTGELFF. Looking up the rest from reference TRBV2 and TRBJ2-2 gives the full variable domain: EPEVTQTPSHQVTQMGQEVILRCVPISNHLYFYWYRQILGQKVEFLVSFYNNEISEKSEIFDDQFSVERPDGSNFTLKIRSTKLEDSAMYFCASQGRPTGELFFGEGSRLTVL.

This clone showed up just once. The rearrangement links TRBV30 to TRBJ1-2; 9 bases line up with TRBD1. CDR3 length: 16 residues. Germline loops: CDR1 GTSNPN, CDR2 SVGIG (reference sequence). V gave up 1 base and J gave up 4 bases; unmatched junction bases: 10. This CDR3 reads CAWSDPPGTGLYGYTF. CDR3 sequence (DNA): TGTGCCTGGAGTGACCCCCCCGGGACAGGGCTCTATGGCTACACCTTC.

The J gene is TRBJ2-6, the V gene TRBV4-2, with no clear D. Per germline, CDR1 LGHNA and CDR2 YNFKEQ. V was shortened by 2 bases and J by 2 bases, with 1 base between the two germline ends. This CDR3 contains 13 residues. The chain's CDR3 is CASSQPGANVLTF. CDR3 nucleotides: TGTGCCAGCAGCCAACCTGGGGCCAACGTCCTGACTTTC.

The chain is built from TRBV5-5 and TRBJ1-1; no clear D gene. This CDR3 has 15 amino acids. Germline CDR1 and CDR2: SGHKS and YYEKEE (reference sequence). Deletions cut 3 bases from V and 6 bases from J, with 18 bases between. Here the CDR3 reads CASSSNVTPGAEAFF. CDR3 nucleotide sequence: TGTGCCAGCAGCTCGAACGTTACGCCGGGAGCTGAAGCTTTCTTT.

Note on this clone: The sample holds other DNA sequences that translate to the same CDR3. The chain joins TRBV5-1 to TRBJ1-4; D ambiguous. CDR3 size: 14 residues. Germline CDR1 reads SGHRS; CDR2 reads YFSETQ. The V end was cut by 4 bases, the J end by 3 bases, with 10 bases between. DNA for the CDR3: TGCGCCAGCAGCCTTCAAGGGCCTAATGAAAAACTGTTTTTT. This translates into CASSLQGPNEKLFF.

The CDR3 DNA reads TGTGCCAGCAGACCCGGGACTAGCGGCACCGGGGAGCTGTTTTTT. It is translated as CASRPGTSGTGELFF. The V gene is TRBV6-1, the J gene TRBJ2-2; 11 nucleotides agree with TRBD2. Germline V gene data show CDR1 as MNHNS and CDR2 as SASEGT. V lost 6 bases to trimming and J lost 4 bases; unmatched junction nucleotides: 4. This CDR3 region has 15 residues.